This T cell receptor (beta chain) was recorded in a study of cytomegalovirus exposure and HLA in healthy donors. General observations from the study: A cluster of highly shared sequence variants was likely a sequencing artifact. Presence/absence analyses supposed approximately even sequencing depth among donors. What TCR beta sequences reportedly achieved was accurate prediction of HLA-A and HLA-B alleles in most subjects.

PCR used 60 Vbeta primers and 13 Jbeta primers. The table came from immunoSEQ multiplex PCR; TCRdb's copy has only in-frame clones and leaves some out. Among around 50,000 clones, approximately 82% were seen once, and the ten largest hold 2.9%. Note on this clone: Its antigen is not known.

Trimming removed 6 bases at V and 6 bases at J, with 14 bases between. The CDR3 has 13 amino acids. Germline values: CDR1 MGHDK, CDR2 SYGVNS. J is TRBJ1-1 and V is TRBV25-1; TRBD1 might be the D (6 bases). Sample: PBMCs. The clonotype comes from a man aged 50 or older in good health and CMV-seronegative. CDR3 region: CASSLGQTAEAFF. In nucleotides, the CDR3 is TGTGCCAGCAGCCTCGGACAGACCGCTGAAGCTTTCTTT.